In this sample, the clone carrying this TCR beta chain turned up once. No antigen is known for it. The CDR3 runs to 17 residues. Trimming pared 1 base from V and 2 bases from J, leaving 15 bases between. In germline, CDR1 is LGHDT, CDR2 YNNKEL (reference sequence). Template switching added a universal primer site, and cDNA bore unique molecular identifiers. TCRdb recomputed calls from the 5' RACE reads with MiXCR, one row per CDR3 protein. The table shows roughly 1,500,000 distinct CDR3 sequences, with roughly a third occurring only once. The source of the sample is a study of identical twins. Findings of the study overall: Fewer insertions were carried by abundant cord blood beta clonotypes, but none was seen in memory repertoires.

The receptor was isolated from a newborn girl in good health. Sample: cord blood. The rearrangement links TRBV3-1 to TRBJ1-5; weak D call: TRBD1 (5 bases). The DNA of the CDR3 is TGTGCCAGCAGCCAAGGGTTGGGGGGAAAGGGCAATCAGCCCCAGCATTTT. Translating it yields CASSQGLGGKGNQPQHF.